The subject of this entry is one T cell receptor (beta chain). V lost 1 base to trimming and J lost 2 bases; unmatched junction nucleotides: 4. CDR1 and CDR2 (germline): MGHRA, YSYEKL. CDR3 length: 17 residues. This PCR relied on a set of 60 Vbeta primers and 13 Jbeta primers. TCRdb's table, derived via immunoSEQ multiplex PCR, lists solely in-frame clones and lacks some. The profile shows under 120,000 clones, over 60% of them singletons. The data are from a study of cytomegalovirus exposure and HLA in healthy donors. The chain recombines TRBV4-1 with TRBJ2-1, with 11 positions matching TRBD2. The receptor was isolated from a female donor in good health and CMV-seropositive. Sequencing input: PBMCs. This CDR3 is CASSQAGLAGPYNEQFF. As DNA, the CDR3 is TGCGCCAGCAGCCAAGCCGGACTAGCGGGCCCCTACAATGAGCAGTTCTTC.